The sequence of this T cell receptor beta chain was determined in a study of OX40 agonist ivuxolimab in advanced cancers. Study-level information: Three partial responders included one hepatocellular carcinoma patient and two cutaneous melanoma patients.

Germline loops: CDR1 SGHTA, CDR2 FQGNSA. Trimming stripped 7 bases from V and 0 bases from J, with 19 bases between. The CDR3 is 17 amino acids. Some clones are missing from TCRdb's copy, which holds only in-frame ones; the method was immunoSEQ multiplex PCR. Of some 59,000 clones in the sample, 75% to 90% were seen once. Study-level findings and limits: Circulating CD4+ and CD8+ T cells showed clonal expansion by week 6 at 0.1 to 3.0 mg/kg. More expanded clones were seen, on average, in CD8+ T cells than in CD4+.

Comment on this clone: No antigen is known for it.

This clonotype originated in an adult with an advanced solid tumor such as melanoma, head and neck, liver or kidney cancer. Specimen: CD4+ or CD8+ T cells sorted from blood, collected in a trial of the OX40 agonist ivuxolimab. V usage is TRBV7-2 and J usage is TRBJ1-3, with D maybe TRBD1 (5 bases). Here the CDR3 DNA reads TGTGCCAGCACCCTGCCGGGGGTTAAGAGCTCTGGAAACACCATATATTTT. Translated: CASTLPGVKSSGNTIYF.